The clone carrying this TCR beta chain was counted at least ten times. This CDR3 is 13 amino acids long. Germline V gene sequence: CDR1 DFQATT, CDR2 SNEGSKA (reference sequence). The ends were cut back, 0 bases at V and 9 bases at J, with 12 bases in the middle. MiXCR, applied by TCRdb to the 5' RACE reads, yields one record per CDR3 protein. The profile covers more than 300,000 distinct CDR3 sequences, with 4% to 5.5% appearing a single time and just under 20% taken by the ten largest. This record belongs to a study of T cells after yellow fever vaccination. The receptor comes from a man between 18 and 35 years old who received the YFV17D yellow fever vaccine. The sample was PBMCs, taken 15 days after the yellow fever booster vaccination. The V call is TRBV20-1, the J call TRBJ2-1, with D tentatively TRBD1 (5 bases). CDR3 nucleotides: TGCAGTGCTAGAGATGGGGCAGGGCTTGAGCAGTTCTTC. Translating gives CSARDGAGLEQFF.